This T cell receptor (beta chain) was identified in a study of radiotherapy plus CTLA-4 blockade in lung cancer. Study information: Objective response was observed in more than 15% of patients, and disease control in just over 30%. Points from the study as a whole: Strongest reported response predictors: early blood clone changes and post-radiation interferon-beta.

In the case of this clone: Its cognate antigen is unknown.

Germline V gene data show CDR1 as LGHNA and CDR2 as YSLEER. The CDR3 consists of 13 residues. Trimming shortened V by 0 bases and J by 11 bases, and 13 bases separated the two germline ends. TCRdb's table, derived via immunoSEQ multiplex PCR, lists solely in-frame clones and lacks some. The profile shows fewer than 65,000 clones, 82% of them singletons. The sequences come from peripheral blood, collected from a patient treated with radiotherapy plus ipilimumab. The chain employs TRBV4-3 and TRBJ1-1, with unresolved D. This TCR derives from a human donor with non-small cell lung cancer whose response to radiotherapy plus ipilimumab could not be evaluated. The CDR3 DNA reads as TGCGCCAGCAGCCAAGACGGAGGGAGGGCCGCTTTCTTT. This gives the protein CASSQDGGRAAFF.